This record concerns one T cell receptor beta chain sequence. Libraries were prepared by immunoSEQ multiplex PCR; TCRdb keeps only in-frame clonotypes and omits some of them. The sample has approximately 120,000 clones; roughly 92% are singletons. The V end lost 1 base, the J end lost 7 bases, and 11 bases lay between the germline ends. CDR3 size: 15 residues. Per germline, CDR1 LNHDA and CDR2 SQIVND (reference sequence). The data belong to a study of control samples from healthy donors and cancer patients. The receptor comes from an elderly man with head and neck cancer. The specimen sequenced was PBMCs. The gene calls are TRBV19 and TRBJ1-6; D gene ambiguous. The CDR3 protein is CASSIAGNFNSPLHF. For the CDR3, the DNA is TGTGCCAGTAGTATAGCCGGGAACTTCAATTCACCCCTCCACTTT.